This T cell receptor beta chain is drawn from a study of blood T cell repertoires in COVID-19. For the study at large: Sites in the United States, Italy and Spain provided acute and convalescent COVID-19 samples. T cells, B-cell-depleted T cells, or PBMCs provided the cDNA or gDNA that served as material.

This clone was detected only once. CDR1 LGHDT and CDR2 YNNKEL come from the germline V gene (reference sequence). V lost 5 bases to trimming and J lost 0 bases, with 15 bases between them. This CDR3 has 16 residues. Per the original data handling: Scientists estimated how many nucleated cells there were by amplifying reference gene primers. Generated by immunoSEQ multiplex PCR, the TCRdb table keeps only in-frame clones and is missing some. V, J and clone size reflect that table, while D and trimming were determined from the DNA. The profile covers about 280,000 clones, with 85% appearing a single time and more than 10% taken by the ten largest.

This TCR was recovered from a human donor in a cohort sampled during active COVID-19. The chain joins TRBV3-1 (or the pseudogene TRBV3-2) to TRBJ2-3, with no clear D. The sequencing sample was made of peripheral blood. The CDR3 DNA is TGTGCCAGCAGCTTCAACCCGGTAGCTAGCACAGATACGCAGTATTTT. Amino acid sequence: CASSFNPVASTDTQYF.